The entry that follows covers one T cell receptor (beta chain) sequence. Its antigen is not identified. After CD4+ and CD8+ cells were isolated by positive magnetic bead selection, their purity was checked by flow cytometry. V was pared by 3 bases and J by 9 bases, with 12 bases between. Germline V gene lookup returns CDR1 MNHNS and CDR2 SASEGT. The CDR3 consists of 13 residues. This entry comes from a study of somatic mutations in cytotoxic T cells in rheumatoid arthritis. Regarding the study as a whole: Statistical analysis of the slight TRBV07 underrepresentation in rheumatoid arthritis patients did not adjust for multiple comparisons.

The table came from immunoSEQ multiplex PCR; TCRdb's copy has only in-frame clones and leaves some out. The sample yields about 14,000 clones, about 90% seen once. The chain carries TRBV6-1 and TRBJ1-5; no clear D. This sequence originates from a man between 70 and 80 years old with rheumatoid arthritis. The specimen sequenced was CD4+ T cells sorted from blood. CDR3 residues: CASSEAGSLPQHF. DNA of the CDR3: TGTGCCAGCAGTGAGGCAGGCAGCTTGCCCCAGCATTTT.